This T cell receptor beta chain was identified during a study of OX40 agonist ivuxolimab in advanced cancers. General observations from the study: Among T cells, CD8+ cells averaged more expanded clones than CD4+ cells.

Assay: immunoSEQ multiplex PCR; the TCRdb copy retains only in-frame clones and omits some. The sample carries approximately 26,000 clones, about 80% recorded once. With respect to this clone: What it recognizes is unknown.

There are 16 residues in the CDR3. Trimming removed 4 bases from V and 6 bases from J; junction bases left unmatched: 9. Germline CDR1 SGHAT, CDR2 FQNNGV. The receptor was isolated from an adult with an advanced solid tumor such as melanoma, head and neck, liver or kidney cancer. The sequencing used CD4+ or CD8+ T cells sorted from blood, collected in a trial of the OX40 agonist ivuxolimab. The J gene is TRBJ1-4, the V gene TRBV11-2, with 9 nucleotides matching TRBD1. This CDR3 reads CASSYWAQGADEKLFF. The CDR3 coding sequence is TGTGCCAGCAGCTATTGGGCACAGGGGGCGGATGAAAAACTGTTTTTT.